The clone carrying this T cell receptor beta chain was seen a few times. In germline, CDR1 is LNHDA, CDR2 SQIVND (reference sequence). This CDR3 is built from 16 residues. V was trimmed by 5 bases and J by 6 bases, leaving 20 bases between them. The PCR template was genomic DNA. The TCR beta CDR3 region was amplified using 30 forward and 13 reverse primers. Each CDR3 protein gets one entry after TCRdb re-called the multiplex PCR reads with MiXCR. This sample has about 270,000 distinct CDR3 sequences; roughly 44% occur once, and the top ten carry roughly 15%. Each diabetic donor fulfilled classification criteria for either type 1 or type 2. The sample is drawn from a study of type 1 and type 2 diabetes patients. Overall study: T cells were magnetically sorted from PBMCs as CD4+ or CD8+ subsets.

The sample comprised peripheral blood mononuclear cells (PBMCs). J is TRBJ1-5 and V is TRBV19; D call uncertain. The TCR originated in a man aged 18-30 years with type 2 diabetes. CDR3 in DNA: TGTGCCAGTAGTTCCAACGTGGGCGGGAAGCGTCAGCCCCAGCATTTT. This gives the protein CASSSNVGGKRQPQHF.